This T cell receptor beta chain was identified in a study of T cells after posttransplantation cyclophosphamide. Peripheral blood was collected from the related graft donor on the marrow donation day. Libraries were prepared by immunoSEQ multiplex PCR; TCRdb keeps only in-frame clonotypes and omits some of them. The data show tens of thousands of clones, roughly nine tenths seen once. A remark on this clone: The antigen is undetermined.

Findings and limits, study-wide: Tissue-infiltrating T cells from skin or gut overlapped little with blood T cells. Later post-transplant blood repertoires were often dominated by donor CD8+ memory clones. Recipient CMV seropositivity and CMV reactivation strongly tracked TRB clonality.

This CDR3 is 12 amino acids long. The trim removed 5 bases at V and 6 bases at J, leaving 3 bases unmatched. Germline V lookup: CDR1 SGHAT, CDR2 FQNNGV. The clonotype originates from a woman between 45 and 60 years old in good health and a related stem cell transplant donor. The chain carries TRBV11-2 and TRBJ2-7, with 8 bases that match TRBD2. Sequenced input: PBMCs. The CDR3 bases are TGTGCCAGCAGCCCCGGGGGGGCCGAGCAGTACTTC. Its protein product is CASSPGGAEQYF.